This T cell receptor (beta chain) was recovered during a study of T cell responses to AZD1222 COVID-19 vaccine. As for the study in general: Combined were second doses at about 4 or about 12 weeks.

Profiled with immunoSEQ multiplex PCR; TCRdb holds only in-frame clones, not every one. The sample yields about 190,000 clones, roughly 88% seen once. Losses at the gene ends were 8 bases for V and 8 bases for J; bases not matched to a gene: 11. This CDR3 region has 14 residues. In germline, CDR1 is MDHEN, CDR2 SYDVKM. This clone was recorded once. The target antigen is unknown. Points from the study as a whole: Samples come after the peak T cell response, not at day 14. Spike-wide coverage was observed for vaccine-associated CD4 TCRs, with dominant responses at 160-218 and 743-854. Only six or seven AZD1222 recipients tested seropositive at baseline.

J is TRBJ1-2 and V is TRBV28; TRBD1 matches at 10 bases. The sequencing here drew on peripheral blood, taken on day 0 of AZD1222 vaccination. This TCR was recovered from an adult in good health. CDR3 sequence reads: CASGREGQGNGYTF. As DNA, the CDR3 is TGTGCCAGCGGAAGGGAGGGACAGGGGAACGGCTACACCTTC.